The 21 T cell receptor beta chains presented below share a single source sample, sequenced in a study of CD8 T cells in Susac syndrome (dated by TCRdb to the late 2010s). Library method: the immunoSEQ multiplex PCR assay. RNA was extracted using the RNeasy kit, and roughly 0.5 to 1 ug of the RNA was reverse transcribed with random hexamers. Using fastp trimming at Q25 and MiXCR clonotype assembly, TCRdb reanalyzed the public sequencing data and kept in-frame beta chains. A single entry per CDR3 protein holds the most common genes and DNA from its merged rows. The sample table holds a few hundred thousand distinct CDR3 sequences, of which 85% were seen once. The ten largest clones capture approximately 0.11% of the sample. Sequencing was performed on CD8+ T cells from PBMCs. The receptors were gathered from a human donor with multiple sclerosis.

The chain recombines TRBV15 with TRBJ1-1; D uncertain. Per germline, CDR1 LNHNV and CDR2 YYDKDF (reference sequence). The CDR3 has 13 amino acids. V gave up 8 bases and J gave up 8 bases, with 18 bases separating them. CDR3 nucleotides: TGTGCCACCTCCAAGATTCAGGCTCCCGAAGCTTTCTTT. Its protein product is CATSKIQAPEAFF.

The rearrangement joins TRBV29-1 to TRBJ1-1, with TRBD1 matching 7 bases. Germline-derived CDR1 and CDR2 are SQVTM and ANQGSEA. With V trimmed by 1 base and J by 4 bases, 6 bases remained unmatched. The CDR3 covers 14 residues. CDR3 nucleotide sequence: TGCAGCGTTGAAGTACCTACAGGGGTCACTGAAGCTTTCTTT. As protein: CSVEVPTGVTEAFF.

V gene TRBV24-1 combines with J gene TRBJ2-5; D could derive from TRBD1 or TRBD2 (5 bases each). Trimming removed 4 bases from V and 3 bases from J, with 14 bases in between. Germline V gene lookup returns CDR1 KGHDR and CDR2 SFDVKD. The CDR3 consists of 15 residues. The CDR3: CATSDPSLGEETQYF. CDR3 bases: TGTGCCACCAGTGACCCGTCCTTGGGGGAAGAGACCCAGTACTTC.

The chain employs TRBV20-1 and TRBJ1-1; no clear D gene. The V and J ends lost 6 bases and 4 bases respectively, with 12 bases between them. The CDR3 is 12 amino acids. Germline CDR1 and CDR2: DFQATT and SNEGSKA (reference sequence). Written as DNA, the CDR3 is TGCAGTGCCCCGGGGTCGATCACTGAAGCTTTCTTT. Amino acids: CSAPGSITEAFF.

The J gene is TRBJ2-3, the V gene TRBV7-9; 8 positions agree with TRBD2. Germline V gene data show CDR1 as SEHNR and CDR2 as FQNEAQ (reference sequence). With V trimmed by 5 bases and J by 0 bases, 10 bases remained unmatched. The CDR3 spans 17 residues. The CDR3 DNA is TGTGCCAGCAGCCCTCCAAGCGGGGGCGCTAGCACAGATACGCAGTATTTT. Translation gives CASSPPSGGASTDTQYF.

The genes are TRBV28 and TRBJ2-2; 12 bases line up with TRBD1. The CDR3 contains 18 residues. V dropped 4 bases and J dropped 6; count of bases not matched to a gene: 12. Germline loops: CDR1 MDHEN, CDR2 SYDVKM. CDR3 bases: TGTGCCAGCAGTTCTCTGCTATCGCGGGACAGGGGGCCCGGGGAGCTGTTTTTT. This codes for CASSSLLSRDRGPGELFF.

The chain couples TRBV10-3 to TRBJ2-1; either TRBD1 or TRBD2 may fit D (5 bases each). V gave up 2 bases and J gave up 2 bases, with 19 bases separating them. The CDR3 spans 18 residues. The V gene's germline CDR1 is ENHRY and CDR2 SYGVKD. In nucleotides, the CDR3 is TGTGCCATCAGTGAGGGGCGGAGAGGGGAAGAGCCCTACAATGAGCAGTTCTTC. This sequence encodes CAISEGRRGEEPYNEQFF.

The chain employs TRBV5-6 and TRBJ1-2; D is unclear. V was pared by 6 bases and J by 6 bases, with 15 bases between. This CDR3 spans 13 amino acids. The germline CDR1 and CDR2 sequences are SGHDT and YYEEEE. The CDR3 loop is CASIGRRSDGYTF. CDR3 in DNA: TGTGCCAGCATCGGCCGGCGGTCGGATGGCTACACCTTC.

The gene calls are TRBV25-1 and TRBJ2-3, with D perhaps matching TRBD1 (5 bases). CDR3 length equals 14 residues. The ends were cut back, 6 bases at V and 2 bases at J, with 12 bases in the middle. The germline CDR1 and CDR2 sequences are MGHDK and SYGVNS. In nucleotides, the CDR3 is TGTGCCAGCAGCCATGACAGAGTCACAGATACGCAGTATTTT. It translates to CASSHDRVTDTQYF. Full variable domain (remainder filled in from reference TRBV25-1 and TRBJ2-3): EADIYQTPRYLVIGTGKKITLECSQTMGHDKMYWYQQDPGMELHLIHYSYGVNSTEKGDLSSESTVSRIRTEHFPLTLESARPSHTSQYLCASSHDRVTDTQYFGPGTRLTVL.

The rearrangement joins TRBV11-2 to TRBJ2-1; no definite D call. This CDR3 comprises 13 residues. V was trimmed by 5 bases and J by 5 bases, leaving 10 bases between them. Germline CDR1 is SGHAT and CDR2 is FQNNGV. The DNA for the CDR3 is TGTGCCAGCAGCCGAGCCCAGCACAATGAGCAGTTCTTC. It yields the protein CASSRAQHNEQFF.

This clonotype was counted only a few times. The J gene is TRBJ2-5, the V gene TRBV6-1; tentative D call: TRBD2 (5 bases). V was shortened by 6 bases and J by 7 bases, with 6 bases between the two germline ends. The CDR3 runs 10 residues. Germline lookup yields CDR1 MNHNS and CDR2 SASEGT. CDR3 sequence (DNA): TGTGCCAGCAGGGCGGGGACCCAGTACTTC. This translates into CASRAGTQYF.

This clonotype has just one count. The chain combines TRBV5-4 with TRBJ2-7, with 16 bases matching TRBD2. The germline V gene has CDR1 SGHNT and CDR2 YYREEE (reference sequence). This CDR3 region has 15 residues. Trimming took 5 bases from V and 6 from J; bases not matched to a gene: 5. The DNA for the CDR3 is TGTGCCAGCAGTGGGGGACTAGCGGGAGGGAGCGAGCAGTACTTC. It specifies CASSGGLAGGSEQYF.

The chain couples TRBV11-1 to TRBJ2-7, with unresolved D. V gave up 3 bases and J gave up 3 bases, with 12 bases separating them. The CDR3 extends over 14 amino acids. Germline loops: CDR1 SGHAT, CDR2 FQDESV (reference sequence). The CDR3 region is CASSFFGPNYEQYF. As DNA, the CDR3 is TGTGCCAGCAGCTTCTTCGGCCCCAACTACGAGCAGTACTTC.

The CDR3: CASSQDGAGSYEQYF. In DNA, the CDR3 is TGTGCCAGCAGCCAAGATGGGGCAGGCTCCTACGAGCAGTACTTC. V gene TRBV14 combines with J gene TRBJ2-7, with TRBD1 as a possible D gene (5 bases). Germline CDR1 and CDR2: SGHDN and FVKESK. The CDR3 consists of 15 residues. The V end was cut by 0 bases, the J end by 0 bases, with 9 bases between.

This clonotype showed up just a few times. The V and J genes are TRBV18 and TRBJ2-1; D perhaps matches TRBD1 (6 bases). This CDR3 region has 13 residues. Germline CDR1 reads KGHSH; CDR2 reads LQKENI. V dropped 3 bases and J dropped 4 bases, with 7 bases sitting between them. CDR3 sequence reads: CASSPQGYNEQFF. The DNA for the CDR3 is TGTGCCAGCTCACCCCAGGGGTACAATGAGCAGTTCTTC.

V is TRBV11-2 and J is TRBJ2-7; D possibly uses TRBD1 or TRBD2 (6 bases each). The CDR3 length is 14 residues. The germline V gene encodes CDR1 SGHAT and CDR2 FQNNGV. Trimming took off 5 bases at V and 3 bases at J, with 14 bases between the two ends. The CDR3: CASSPVRGHYEQYF. The CDR3, as DNA: TGTGCCAGCAGCCCAGTCCGGGGGCACTACGAGCAGTACTTC. The variable domain in full, with the rest retrieved from reference TRBV11-2 and TRBJ2-7, is EAGVAQSPRYKIIEKRQSVAFWCNPISGHATLYWYQQILGQGPKLLIQFQNNGVVDDSQLPKDRFSAERLKGVDSTLKIQPAKLEDSAVYLCASSPVRGHYEQYFGPGTRLTVT.

This clonotype showed up just once. This chain joins TRBV5-1 and TRBJ2-1, with D maybe TRBD2 (6 bases). This CDR3 has 16 residues. Trimming pared 4 bases from V and 1 base from J, leaving 15 bases between. Looked up from germline, CDR1 is SGHRS and CDR2 is YFSETQ. The CDR3, as DNA: TGCGCCAGCAGCACCCCGGACGGGAGATCCTACAATGAGCAGTTCTTC. Translating gives CASSTPDGRSYNEQFF.

The V gene is TRBV9, the J gene TRBJ2-1; the D is unclear. Trimming removed 0 bases from V and 10 bases from J, with 11 bases in between. Per the germline V gene, CDR1 is SGDLS and CDR2 is YYNGEE. This CDR3 contains 13 residues. The CDR3 DNA is TGTGCCAGCAGCGTAGTCTCAGCGATGGAGCAGTTCTTC. Translated, it gives CASSVVSAMEQFF.

V gene TRBV10-3 combines with J gene TRBJ1-6; D ambiguous. With 4 bases removed from V and 7 bases from J, the gap between germline ends came to 8 bases. The CDR3 spans 13 residues. Per the germline V gene, CDR1 is ENHRY and CDR2 is SYGVKD. The CDR3 sequence: CAISGRANSPLHF. The DNA for the CDR3 is TGTGCCATCAGTGGGAGGGCAAATTCACCCCTCCACTTT.

The chain uses TRBV10-3 and TRBJ2-3; 7 nucleotides agree with TRBD2. The CDR3 is 18 amino acids. The trim removed 3 bases at V and 4 bases at J, leaving 16 bases unmatched. Looked up from germline, CDR1 is ENHRY and CDR2 is SYGVKD. The CDR3 nucleotides read TGTGCCATCAGTGACTTAACGTCGTCAGGGAGGGAAGCAGATACGCAGTATTTT. Protein product: CAISDLTSSGREADTQYF.

The J gene is TRBJ2-1, the V gene TRBV27; D perhaps matches TRBD1 (6 bases). V lost 4 bases, J lost 6 bases, and 19 bases lay in between. The CDR3 sequence is 16 residues long. Germline CDR1 MNHEY, CDR2 SMNVEV (reference sequence). The CDR3 here is CASSWAKGEWINEQFF. The CDR3 bases are TGTGCCAGCAGTTGGGCCAAGGGGGAGTGGATCAATGAGCAGTTCTTC.